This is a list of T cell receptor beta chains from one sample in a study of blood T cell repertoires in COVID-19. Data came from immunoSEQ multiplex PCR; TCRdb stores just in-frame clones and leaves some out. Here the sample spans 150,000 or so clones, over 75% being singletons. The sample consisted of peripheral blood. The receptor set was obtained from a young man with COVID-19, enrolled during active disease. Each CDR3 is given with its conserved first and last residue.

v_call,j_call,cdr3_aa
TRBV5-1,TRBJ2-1,CASSESGTGGDEQFF
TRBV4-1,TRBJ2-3,CASSQDGLAGGGDTQYF
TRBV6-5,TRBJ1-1,CAHSARGRTNTEAFF
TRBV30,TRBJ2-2,CAYLAGELFF
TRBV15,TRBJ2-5,CATSRGGRLQTQYF
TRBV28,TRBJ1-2,CASSLGGYGYTF
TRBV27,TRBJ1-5,CASSWTGRNQPQHF
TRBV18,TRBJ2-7,CASSPLGSARSYEQYF
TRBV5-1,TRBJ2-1,CASSLGQGSYNEQFF
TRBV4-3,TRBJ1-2,CASSQSDRGQFYGYTF
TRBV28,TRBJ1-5,CASSSPTGGGNQPQHF
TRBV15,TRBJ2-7,CATSRVRDRDEQYF
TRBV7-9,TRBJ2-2,CASSLGWGYRAGELFF
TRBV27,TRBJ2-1,CASRMGAGVANEQFF
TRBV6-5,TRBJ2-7,CASSRAGGRYEQYF
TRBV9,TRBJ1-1,CASSVVPGREAFF
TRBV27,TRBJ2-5,CASTPGQRETQYF
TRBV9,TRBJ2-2,CASSVAPGNTGELFF
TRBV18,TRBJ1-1,CASSPPIQGWDGTEAFF
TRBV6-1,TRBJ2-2,CASSQLSRVSGELFF
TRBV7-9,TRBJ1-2,CASSSQGALEGYTF
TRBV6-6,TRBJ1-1,CASSLLDRVDEAFF
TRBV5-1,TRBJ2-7,CASSLLSGQGAYEQYF
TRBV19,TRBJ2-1,CASRGANSYNEQFF
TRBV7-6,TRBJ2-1,CASSLVRTSYNEQFF
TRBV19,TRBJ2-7,CASSPGTGRAYEQYF
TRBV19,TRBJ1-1,CASSALGQGAAPNTEAFF
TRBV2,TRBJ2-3,CASSEGPWGTSVGDTQYF
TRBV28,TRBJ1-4,CASSTRQINEKLLF
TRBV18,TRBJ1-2,CASSLQGYGYTF
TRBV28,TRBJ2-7,CASRVGGQGIYEQYF
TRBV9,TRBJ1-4,CASSVGDGLATNEKLLF
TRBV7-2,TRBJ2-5,CASSPQRSAETQYF
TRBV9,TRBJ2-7,CASSGGLRGGQQYF
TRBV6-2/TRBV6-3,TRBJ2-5,CASSKGETKRETQYF
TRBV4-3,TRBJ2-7,CASSQVPVAGIQSYEQYF
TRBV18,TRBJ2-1,CASSLTSGGSYNEQFF
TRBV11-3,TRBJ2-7,CASLDSCYEQYF
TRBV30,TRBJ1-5,CAWSPDRGGQPQHF
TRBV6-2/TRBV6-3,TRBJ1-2,CASSQSGYGYTF
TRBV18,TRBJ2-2,CASSPLVTTIHLELFF
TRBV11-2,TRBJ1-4,CASSGQRSGGNEKLLF
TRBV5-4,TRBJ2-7,CASRLRGSGPYEQYF
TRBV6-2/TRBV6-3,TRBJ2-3,CASSPRDRGLDTQYF
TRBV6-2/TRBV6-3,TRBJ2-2,CASSLRQGAETGELFF
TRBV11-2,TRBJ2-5,CASSYGQPQETQYF
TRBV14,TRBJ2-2,CASSRLAVGELFF
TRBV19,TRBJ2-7,CASSWTGGSYEQYF
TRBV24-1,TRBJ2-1,CATSDFPSGRDEQFF
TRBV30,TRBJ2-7,CAGTTGPSGTNEQYF
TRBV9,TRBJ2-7,CASSVGTGLRLGEQYF
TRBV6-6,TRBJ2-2,CASSSTRLAEIGSNTGELFF
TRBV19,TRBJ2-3,CASQNQREYTDTQYF
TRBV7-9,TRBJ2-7,CASTPGLAGVSSYEQYF
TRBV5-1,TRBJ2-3,CASSIRLAGHTDTQYF
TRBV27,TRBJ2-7,CASSSTSGRRNEQYF
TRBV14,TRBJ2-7,CASSQFAVSGRFFDEQYF
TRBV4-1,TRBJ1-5,CASSQETGPGGQPQHF
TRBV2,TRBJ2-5,CASSGLRGYQETQYF
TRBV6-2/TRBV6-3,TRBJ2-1,CASSYEAGVSNEQFF